One and the same sample provided the 24 T cell receptor beta chains below, sequenced in a study of CD8 T cells in ankylosing spondylitis. These receptors' antigens are unknown. General study points: About 8 highly homologous variants made up a TCR beta motif, and this motif appeared characteristic of ankylosing spondylitis blood.

TCRdb recomputed calls from the 5' RACE reads with MiXCR, one row per CDR3 protein. Of around 430,000 distinct CDR3 sequences listed, over 15% were seen once; the top ten hold around 0.92%. Input material: blood, either unsorted or a sorted T cell fraction (not recorded which). All receptors come from a male donor with ankylosing spondylitis.

The chain has TRBV11-2 and TRBJ2-5, with 8 bases lining up with TRBD2. Germline lookup yields CDR1 SGHAT and CDR2 FQNNGV. V lost 1 base to trimming and J lost 5 bases; unmatched junction nucleotides: 6. The CDR3 extends over 15 amino acids. CDR3: CASSLGTSWRETQYF. The CDR3 coding sequence is TGTGCCAGCAGCTTAGGGACTAGCTGGCGGGAGACCCAGTACTTC.

A few counts support this clonotype. The chain combines TRBV29-1 with TRBJ1-5; no firm D call. Trimming took 4 bases from V and 7 from J, leaving 11 bases between them. In germline, CDR1 is SQVTM, CDR2 ANQGSEA. This CDR3 comprises 12 residues. The CDR3 region has the DNA TGCAGCGTTGGGGAATTGGGCCAGCCCCAGCATTTT. It specifies CSVGELGQPQHF.

V usage is TRBV20-1 and J usage is TRBJ2-2; D call uncertain. There are 11 residues in the CDR3. Germline values: CDR1 DFQATT, CDR2 SNEGSKA (reference sequence). Trimming took 4 bases from V and 3 from J, leaving 3 bases between them. The CDR3 DNA is TGCAGTGCTACCTACACCGGGGAGCTGTTTTTT. Translated: CSATYTGELFF.

This clonotype was seen a handful of times. The chain has TRBV12-3 or TRBV12-4 and TRBJ1-1; 9 bases fit TRBD1. The CDR3 extends over 13 amino acids. After removal of 4 bases from V and 8 bases from J, the junction contained 5 bases not matched to a gene. CDR3 coding DNA: TGTGCCAGCAGTTGGGGACAGGGCTGGGAAGCTTTCTTT. It is translated as CASSWGQGWEAFF.

The sample holds a few counts of this clonotype. V and J are TRBV10-3 and TRBJ2-7; D tentatively fits TRBD1 or TRBD2 (6 bases each). V was pared by 0 bases and J by 2 bases, with 14 bases between. This CDR3 spans 16 amino acids. The germline V gene encodes CDR1 ENHRY and CDR2 SYGVKD. The CDR3 coding sequence is TGTGCCATCAGTGAGTCGGGCAGGGGAGGTCCCTACGAGCAGTACTTC. Residues: CAISESGRGGPYEQYF.

This clonotype appeared a single time. The chain couples TRBV12-3 or TRBV12-4 to TRBJ2-2; D is possibly TRBD1 or TRBD2 (6 bases each). The CDR3 extends over 16 amino acids. Trimming took 4 bases from V and 4 from J, leaving 16 bases between them. Here the CDR3 DNA reads TGTGCCAGCAGTTACCTGGTAGGGGGAGGCACCGGGGAGCTGTTTTTT. It translates to CASSYLVGGGTGELFF.

The genes are TRBV7-2 and TRBJ1-4, with D maybe TRBD1 (6 bases). The germline V and J ends were trimmed by 1 base and 4 bases, with 10 bases remaining between them. Germline V gene lookup returns CDR1 SGHTA and CDR2 FQGNSA. The length of the CDR3 is 15 residues. CDR3 bases: TGTGCCAGCAGCTTAGGGGGGGCGGGTAATGAAAAACTGTTTTTT. This sequence encodes CASSLGGAGNEKLFF.

This clonotype was seen a few times. The chain combines TRBV28 with TRBJ1-2; D gene uncertain. The germline V gene has CDR1 MDHEN and CDR2 SYDVKM. This CDR3 has 13 amino acids. V was shortened by 6 bases and J by 1 base, with 9 bases between the two germline ends. The CDR3 DNA reads as TGTGCCAGCAGACGGGGATATAACTATGGCTACACCTTC. Its protein is CASRRGYNYGYTF.

The rearrangement links TRBV6-5 to TRBJ2-7; 8 bases line up with TRBD2. This CDR3 comprises 16 residues. J gave up 3 bases and V 0 bases, and 7 bases lay outside the gene matches. Per the germline V gene, CDR1 is MNHEY and CDR2 is SVGAGI. CDR3 coding DNA: TGTGCCAGCAGTTACTCGACGGGGGGGCGACTCTACGAGCAGTACTTC. As protein: CASSYSTGGRLYEQYF.

In its sample, this clonotype was seen a few times. The rearrangement uses TRBV2 and TRBJ2-5; 10 bases are a match to TRBD1. J lost 7 bases, V lost 6 bases, and 8 bases had no gene match. From germline, CDR1 is SNHLY and CDR2 FYNNEI. CDR3 length: 14 amino acids. The CDR3 region has the DNA TGTGCCAGCAGATCCGGGACAGGGGTAGGGACCCAGTACTTC. Residues: CASRSGTGVGTQYF.

The chain links TRBV12-3 or TRBV12-4 to TRBJ2-5, with D unresolved. With 5 bases removed from V and 7 bases from J, the gap between germline ends came to 17 bases. The CDR3 has 14 amino acids. The CDR3 loop is CASSPSLHRGTQYF. The CDR3, as DNA: TGTGCCAGCAGTCCTTCACTACATCGCGGGACCCAGTACTTC.

The chain combines TRBV7-6 with TRBJ1-5; 12 positions match TRBD1. With 8 bases clipped from V and 5 bases from J, the junction kept 7 bases outside the gene matches. The CDR3 loop spans 15 amino acids. From germline, CDR1 is SGHVS and CDR2 FNYEAQ. The CDR3 here is CASPGGDRGHQPQHF. The CDR3 DNA sequence: TGTGCCAGCCCGGGGGGGGACAGGGGGCATCAGCCCCAGCATTTT.

The chain recombines TRBV5-1 with TRBJ1-6, with D possibly TRBD1 on 6 matching bases. Germline values: CDR1 SGHRS, CDR2 YFSETQ. This CDR3 has 20 amino acids. Trimming shortened V by 3 bases and J by 0 bases, and 22 bases separated the two germline ends. The CDR3 DNA sequence: TGCGCCAGCAGCTCCGTGGGTGGGGGCTCATCGAGCTCCTATAATTCACCCCTCCACTTT. Amino acid sequence: CASSSVGGGSSSSYNSPLHF.

The gene calls are TRBV3-1 and TRBJ2-7, with D possibly being TRBD1 (6 bases). The CDR3 contains 16 residues. Germline CDR1 reads LGHDT; CDR2 reads YNNKEL (reference sequence). Trimming took 6 bases from V and 0 from J, leaving 18 bases between them. The DNA for the CDR3 is TGTGCCAGCAGTTACGGAACCGGACAGCTCTCCTACGAGCAGTACTTC. Its translation: CASSYGTGQLSYEQYF.

The V and J genes are TRBV5-6 and TRBJ2-5, with 11 bases matching TRBD1. Germline V gene data show CDR1 as SGHDT and CDR2 as YYEEEE. The length of the CDR3 is 16 residues. Germline trimming cut 6 bases from V and 5 bases from J; bases unmatched to any gene: 12. As DNA, the CDR3 is TGTGCCAGCACCCCGGTCGGACAGGGGGCTGGTGAGACCCAGTACTTC. It yields the protein CASTPVGQGAGETQYF.

This clonotype came up a few times. V is TRBV5-1 and J is TRBJ2-5; D may match TRBD1 or TRBD2 (7 bases each). CDR1 is SGHRS, CDR2 YFSETQ, per germline. V dropped 4 bases and J dropped 5 bases, with 18 bases sitting between them. The CDR3 loop spans 15 amino acids. The CDR3 sequence is CASSARQGGLETQYF. The DNA of the CDR3 is TGCGCCAGCAGCGCGCGACAGGGAGGGTTGGAGACCCAGTACTTC. The variable domain in full, completed from reference TRBV5-1 and TRBJ2-5, reads KAGVTQTPRYLIKTRGQQVTLSCSPISGHRSVSWYQQTPGQGLQFLFEYFSETQRNKGNFPGRFSGRQFSNSRSEMNVSTLELGDSALYLCASSARQGGLETQYFGPGTRLLVL.

As DNA, the CDR3 is TGTGCCAGCAGAGACGGGACAGTGAACACTGAAGCTTTCTTT. Its protein is CASRDGTVNTEAFF. The chain uses TRBV7-9 and TRBJ1-1, with 7 bases that match TRBD1. The length of the CDR3 is 14 residues. Germline trimming cut 6 bases from V and 0 bases from J; bases unmatched to any gene: 4. The germline V gene encodes CDR1 SEHNR and CDR2 FQNEAQ (reference sequence).

This clonotype was picked up many times. This sequence joins TRBV6-5 and TRBJ1-1; D is perhaps TRBD1 (5 bases). V lost 4 bases and J lost 11, with 11 bases in between. The CDR3 sequence is 11 residues long. Germline CDR1 MNHEY, CDR2 SVGAGI. CDR3 amino acids: CASSSRDLAFF. Here the CDR3 DNA reads TGTGCCAGCAGTTCCCGGGACCTGGCTTTCTTT.

This clonotype appeared a few times. This sequence joins TRBV5-1 and TRBJ2-1; 9 bases match TRBD1. Germline V CDR1 and CDR2: SGHRS, YFSETQ. The CDR3 is 15 amino acids. The J segment lost 6 bases and the V segment lost 4 bases, leaving 8 bases of the junction unmatched. CDR3: CASSRPGQGPNEQFF. CDR3 sequence (DNA): TGCGCCAGCAGCAGACCGGGACAGGGTCCCAATGAGCAGTTCTTC.

The genes are TRBV3-1 and TRBJ2-5; D ambiguous. V lost 3 bases, J lost 4 bases, and 6 bases lay in between. The CDR3 is 12 amino acids. CDR1 and CDR2 from the germline V gene are LGHDT and YNNKEL (reference sequence). The CDR3 is CASSHVPETQYF. CDR3 nucleotide sequence: TGTGCCAGCAGCCATGTACCAGAGACCCAGTACTTC.

This clonotype came up many times. This chain connects TRBV28 to TRBJ1-2; D is possibly TRBD1 (5 bases). From germline, CDR1 is MDHEN and CDR2 SYDVKM. CDR3 length: 15 amino acids. V was pared by 2 bases and J by 0 bases, with 10 bases between. As DNA, the CDR3 is TGTGCCAGCAGTTTAGTGACAGCGACTAACTATGGCTACACCTTC. As protein: CASSLVTATNYGYTF.

In its sample, this clonotype was seen a few times. This sequence joins TRBV28 and TRBJ2-7, with unresolved D. The CDR3 sequence is 13 residues long. Germline V gene data show CDR1 as MDHEN and CDR2 as SYDVKM. The V and J ends lost 3 bases and 0 bases respectively, with 6 bases between them. CDR3 nucleotides: TGTGCCAGCAGTTTTGGAGCCTCCTACGAGCAGTACTTC. Translation: CASSFGASYEQYF.

This clonotype was detected a few times. This chain links TRBV7-3 with TRBJ2-1; 7 bases line up with TRBD2. Trimming took 1 base from V and 0 from J; bases not matched to a gene: 6. Germline V gives CDR1 SGHTA, CDR2 FQGTGA. The CDR3 has 17 residues. The CDR3 is CASSLKELASSYNEQFF. The CDR3 DNA reads TGTGCCAGCAGCTTAAAGGAACTAGCGAGCTCCTACAATGAGCAGTTCTTC.

This clonotype occurred many times. The V gene is TRBV7-9, the J gene TRBJ1-1; the D is unclear. This CDR3 contains 14 residues. Looked up from germline, CDR1 is SEHNR and CDR2 is FQNEAQ (reference sequence). Trimming took off 2 bases at V and 6 bases at J, with 13 bases between the two ends. The CDR3 here is CASSLRSLSPEAFF. In DNA, the CDR3 is TGTGCCAGCAGCTTACGTTCCCTGAGCCCTGAAGCTTTCTTT. The variable domain in full, completed from reference TRBV7-9 and TRBJ1-1, reads DTGVSQNPRHKITKRGQNVTFRCDPISEHNRLYWYRQTLGQGPEFLTYFQNEAQLEKSRLLSDRFSAERPKGSFSTLEIQRTEQGDSAMYLCASSLRSLSPEAFFGQGTRLTVV.